This T cell receptor (beta chain) derives from a study of blood T cell repertoires in COVID-19. Sequenced by immunoSEQ multiplex PCR; TCRdb stores in-frame clones only, minus some. Of 160,000 or so clones listed, about four fifths are singletons. Germline-derived CDR1 and CDR2 are LGHDT and YNNKEL (reference sequence). The CDR3 extends over 17 amino acids. V dropped 6 bases and J dropped 4; count of bases not matched to a gene: 8. The clonotype originates from a woman older than 75 with acute or convalescent COVID-19. Sample: peripheral blood. V gene TRBV3-1 (or the pseudogene TRBV3-2) combines with J gene TRBJ2-3, with 15 bases identical to TRBD2. The CDR3 protein is CASSRRTSGRGADTQYF. The DNA of the CDR3 is TGTGCCAGCAGTCGCAGGACTAGCGGGAGGGGCGCAGATACGCAGTATTTT.